The TCR beta chain under discussion was sequenced for a study of blood T cells in healthy people across ages. The CDR3 is 14 residues long. The germline V gene has CDR1 DFQATT and CDR2 SNEGSKA (reference sequence). The V and J ends lost 1 base and 2 bases respectively, with 11 bases between them. For the second PCR, which ran for about 7 to 11 cycles, a sample-barcoded 5' primer and a J-beta primer mix were used. TCRdb redid the calling of the 5' RACE reads with MiXCR, one entry per CDR3 protein. This sample has roughly 1,700,000 distinct CDR3 sequences, with 28% found just once. Russia was home to the donors, healthy Caucasian individuals aged about 6 to 100. About 10 milliliters of peripheral blood were drawn from each donor into EDTA-treated tubes. Isolation recovered at least 6 million PBMCs from every sample.

The chain links TRBV20-1 to TRBJ2-5, with no clear D. This receptor was identified in a woman under 40 in good health. The specimen sequenced was blood. The CDR3 spells CSARVGLGQETQYF. As DNA, the CDR3 is TGCAGTGCTAGAGTGGGCCTTGGGCAAGAGACCCAGTACTTC.